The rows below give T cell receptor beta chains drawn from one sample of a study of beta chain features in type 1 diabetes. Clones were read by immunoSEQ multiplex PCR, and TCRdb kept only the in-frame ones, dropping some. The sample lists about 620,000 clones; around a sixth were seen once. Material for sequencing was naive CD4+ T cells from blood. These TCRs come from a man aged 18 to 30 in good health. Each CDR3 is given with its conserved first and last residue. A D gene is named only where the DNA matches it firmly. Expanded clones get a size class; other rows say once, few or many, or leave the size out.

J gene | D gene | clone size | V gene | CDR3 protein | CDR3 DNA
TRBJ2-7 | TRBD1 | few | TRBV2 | CASSGQGSSYEQYF | TGTGCCAGCTCTGGACAGGGGAGCTCCTACGAGCAGTACTTC
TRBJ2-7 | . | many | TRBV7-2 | CASSPGARSYEQYF | TGTGCCAGCAGCCCGGGGGCACGGTCATACGAGCAGTACTTC
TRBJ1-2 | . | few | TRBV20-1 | CSAYGGYGYTF | TGCAGTGCTTATGGGGGCTATGGCTACACCTTC
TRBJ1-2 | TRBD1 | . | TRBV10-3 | CAISPQGQNGYTF | TGTGCCATCAGTCCGCAGGGACAGAATGGCTACACCTTC
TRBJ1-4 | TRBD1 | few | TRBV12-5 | CASGPPGQDEKLFF | TGTGCTAGTGGCCCTCCGGGACAGGATGAAAAACTGTTTTTT
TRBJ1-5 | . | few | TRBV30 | CAWSTTGEQRHF | TGTGCCTGGAGTACCACGGGCGAGCAACGTCATTTT
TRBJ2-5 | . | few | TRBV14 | CASSRGDTYQETQYF | TGTGCCAGCAGCAGGGGGGACACCTACCAAGAGACCCAGTACTTC
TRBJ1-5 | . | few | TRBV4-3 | CASSQETFGGGNQPQHF | TGCGCCAGCAGCCAAGAGACTTTCGGGGGTGGCAATCAGCCCCAGCATTTT
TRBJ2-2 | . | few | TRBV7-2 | CASSPDPIGELFF | TGTGCCAGCAGCCCCGACCCGATCGGGGAGCTGTTTTTT
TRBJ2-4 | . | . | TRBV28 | CASSFLATVENIQYF | TGTGCCAGCAGTTTCCTCGCGACAGTTGAAAACATTCAGTACTTC
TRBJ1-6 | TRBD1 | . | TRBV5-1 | CASSFKTGQGDSPLHF | TGCGCCAGCAGTTTTAAGACGGGACAGGGAGATTCACCCCTCCACTTT
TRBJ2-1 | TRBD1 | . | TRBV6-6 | CASSYGQGGEQFF | TGTGCCAGCAGTTACGGACAGGGTGGTGAGCAGTTCTTC
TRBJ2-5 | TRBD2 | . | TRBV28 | CASSPLAGGLGTWAQYF | TGTGCCAGCAGCCCACTAGCGGGGGGCCTCGGGACGTGGGCCCAGTACTTC
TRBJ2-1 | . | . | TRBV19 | CASSSPSGTKGSYNEQFF | TGTGCCAGTAGTTCCCCTTCCGGGACGAAGGGCTCCTACAATGAGCAGTTCTTC
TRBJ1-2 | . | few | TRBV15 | CATSRVGAGIRNYGYTF | TGTGCCACCAGCAGAGTAGGGGCCGGCATTCGTAACTATGGCTACACCTTC
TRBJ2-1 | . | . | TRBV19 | CASSIGGGTGEQFF | TGTGCCAGTAGTATTGGCGGGGGAACAGGGGAGCAGTTCTTC
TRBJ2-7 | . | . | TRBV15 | CATSRDRKTLQQYF | TGTGCCACCAGCAGAGATAGGAAAACCTTGCAGCAGTACTTC
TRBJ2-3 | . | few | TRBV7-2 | CASSRTPPRDTQYF | TGTGCCAGCAGTCGGACCCCCCCTCGGGATACGCAGTATTTT
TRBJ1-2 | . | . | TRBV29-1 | CSVLRDNFGYGYTF | TGCAGCGTTCTCCGGGACAACTTCGGCTATGGCTACACCTTC
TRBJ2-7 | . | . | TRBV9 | CASSVGGSSYEQYF | TGTGCCAGCAGCGTAGGAGGGAGCTCCTACGAGCAGTACTTC
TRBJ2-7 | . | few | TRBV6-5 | CASSYTRTGVNEQYF | TGTGCCAGCAGTTACACGCGGACGGGGGTCAACGAGCAGTACTTC
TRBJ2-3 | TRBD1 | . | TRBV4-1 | CASSQGDRKADTQYF | TGCGCCAGCAGCCAAGGGGACAGGAAAGCAGATACGCAGTATTTT
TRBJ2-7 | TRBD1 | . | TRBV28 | CASSSGTALYEQYF | TGTGCCAGCAGTTCCGGGACAGCACTCTACGAGCAGTACTTC
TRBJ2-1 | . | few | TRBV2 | CASARIESSYNEQFF | TGTGCCAGCGCGCGGATAGAAAGCTCCTACAATGAGCAGTTCTTC
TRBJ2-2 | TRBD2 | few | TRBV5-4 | CASSLLSGRDTGELFF | TGTGCCAGCAGCTTGCTGAGCGGGAGGGACACCGGGGAGCTGTTTTTT
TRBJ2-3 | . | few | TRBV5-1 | CASSSGSTDTQYF | TGCGCCAGCAGCTCGGGGAGCACAGATACGCAGTATTTT
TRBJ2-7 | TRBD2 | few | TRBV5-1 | CASSYGLAIVYEQYF | TGCGCCAGCAGCTACGGACTAGCGATCGTCTACGAGCAGTACTTC
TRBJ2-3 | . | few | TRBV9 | CASSVSSGAPTDTQYF | TGTGCCAGCAGCGTATCCTCCGGGGCCCCCACAGATACGCAGTATTTT
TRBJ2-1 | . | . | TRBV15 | CATSRGITVFF | TGTGCCACCAGCAGAGGGATAACGGTGTTCTTC
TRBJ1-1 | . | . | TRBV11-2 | CASSRDGGGAFF | TGTGCCAGCAGCAGGGACGGCGGGGGAGCTTTCTTT
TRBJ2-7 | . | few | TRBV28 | CASSPSGYEQYF | TGTGCCAGCAGTCCCTCGGGCTACGAGCAGTACTTC
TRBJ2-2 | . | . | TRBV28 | CAAGPESGYFTGELFF | TGTGCCGCCGGACCGGAAAGTGGGTATTTCACCGGGGAGCTGTTTTTT
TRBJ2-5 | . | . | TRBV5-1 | CASSLDRGGQETQYF | TGCGCCAGCAGCTTGGACAGGGGGGGCCAAGAGACCCAGTACTTC